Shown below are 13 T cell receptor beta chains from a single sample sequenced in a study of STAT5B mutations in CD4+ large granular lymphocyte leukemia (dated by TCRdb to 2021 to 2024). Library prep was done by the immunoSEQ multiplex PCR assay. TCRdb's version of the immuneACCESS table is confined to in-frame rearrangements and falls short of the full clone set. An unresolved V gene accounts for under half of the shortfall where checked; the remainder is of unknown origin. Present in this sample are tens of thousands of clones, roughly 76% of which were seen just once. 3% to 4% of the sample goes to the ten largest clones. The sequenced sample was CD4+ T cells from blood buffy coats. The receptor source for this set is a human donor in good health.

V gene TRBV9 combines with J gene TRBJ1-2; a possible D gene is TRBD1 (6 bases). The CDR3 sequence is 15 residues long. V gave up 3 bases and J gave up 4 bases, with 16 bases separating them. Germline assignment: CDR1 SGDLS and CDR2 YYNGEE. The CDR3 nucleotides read TGTGCCAGCAGCGAGGCAGGGGAGTTGGGCTATGGCTACACCTTC. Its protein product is CASSEAGELGYGYTF.

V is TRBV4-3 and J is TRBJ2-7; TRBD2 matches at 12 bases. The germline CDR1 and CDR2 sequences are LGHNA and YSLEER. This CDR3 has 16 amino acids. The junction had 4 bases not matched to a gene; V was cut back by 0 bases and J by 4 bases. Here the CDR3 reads CASSQDPLAGGYEQYF. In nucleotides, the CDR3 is TGCGCCAGCAGCCAAGACCCCCTAGCGGGAGGGTACGAGCAGTACTTC.

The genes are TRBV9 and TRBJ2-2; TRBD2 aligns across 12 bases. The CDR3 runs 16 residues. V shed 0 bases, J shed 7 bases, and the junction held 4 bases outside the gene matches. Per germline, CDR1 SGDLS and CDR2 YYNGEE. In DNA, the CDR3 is TGTGCCAGCAGCGTAGGGCTAGCGGGAGGGATCGGGGAGCTGTTTTTT. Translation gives CASSVGLAGGIGELFF.

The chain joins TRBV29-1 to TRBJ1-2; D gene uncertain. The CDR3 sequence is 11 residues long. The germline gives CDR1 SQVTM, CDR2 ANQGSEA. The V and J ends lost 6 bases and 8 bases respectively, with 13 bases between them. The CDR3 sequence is CSVGQKEGYTF. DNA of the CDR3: TGCAGCGTAGGCCAAAAGGAGGGCTACACCTTC.

The CDR3 is CASSLSALGTDTQYF. The CDR3 nucleotides read TGTGCCAGCAGTTTATCGGCCTTAGGCACAGATACGCAGTATTTT. V is TRBV28 and J is TRBJ2-3; D is unresolved. Trimming cost V 1 base and J 1 base, with 9 bases left between them. This CDR3 region has 15 residues. Germline CDR1 MDHEN, CDR2 SYDVKM.

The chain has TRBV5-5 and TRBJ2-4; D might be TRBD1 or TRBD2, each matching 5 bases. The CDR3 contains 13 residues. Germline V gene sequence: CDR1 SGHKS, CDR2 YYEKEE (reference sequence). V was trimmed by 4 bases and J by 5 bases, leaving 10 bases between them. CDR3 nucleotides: TGTGCCAGCAGCCGAGGGACGGAAAACATTCAGTACTTC. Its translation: CASSRGTENIQYF.

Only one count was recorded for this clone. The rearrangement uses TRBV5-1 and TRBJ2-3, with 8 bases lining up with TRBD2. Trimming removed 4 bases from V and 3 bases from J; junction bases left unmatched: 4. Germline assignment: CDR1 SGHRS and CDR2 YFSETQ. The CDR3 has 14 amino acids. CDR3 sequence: CASSREGRTDTQYF. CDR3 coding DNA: TGCGCCAGCAGCCGGGAGGGCCGGACAGATACGCAGTATTTT.

The CDR3, as DNA: TGTGCCAGCTCCCAGAGGCAGGCCACCGAGAACACTGAAGCTTTCTTT. Translated: CASSQRQATENTEAFF. The chain recombines TRBV14 with TRBJ1-1; no clear D gene. Looked up from germline, CDR1 is SGHDN and CDR2 is FVKESK. Trimming took off 8 bases at V and 1 base at J, with 20 bases between the two ends. The CDR3 is 16 residues long.

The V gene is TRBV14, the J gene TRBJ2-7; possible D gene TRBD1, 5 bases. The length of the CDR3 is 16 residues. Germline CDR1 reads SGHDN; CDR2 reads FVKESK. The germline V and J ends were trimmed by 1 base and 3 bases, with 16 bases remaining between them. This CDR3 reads CASSQVSGPPFYEQYF. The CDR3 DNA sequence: TGTGCCAGCAGCCAAGTGTCAGGGCCCCCCTTCTACGAGCAGTACTTC.

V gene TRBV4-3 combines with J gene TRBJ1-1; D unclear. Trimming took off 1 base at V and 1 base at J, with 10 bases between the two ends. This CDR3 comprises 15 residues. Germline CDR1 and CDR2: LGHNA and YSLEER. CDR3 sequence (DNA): TGCGCCAGCAGCCAAGGGTTGTCAGCGAACACTGAAGCTTTCTTT. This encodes CASSQGLSANTEAFF.

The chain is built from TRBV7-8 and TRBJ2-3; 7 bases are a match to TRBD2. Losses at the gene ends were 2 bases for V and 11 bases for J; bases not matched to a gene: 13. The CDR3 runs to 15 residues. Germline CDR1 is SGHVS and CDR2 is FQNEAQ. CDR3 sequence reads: CASSLTAGDPGGQYF. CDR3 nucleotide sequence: TGTGCCAGCAGCTTAACCGCGGGAGACCCCGGGGGGCAGTATTTT.

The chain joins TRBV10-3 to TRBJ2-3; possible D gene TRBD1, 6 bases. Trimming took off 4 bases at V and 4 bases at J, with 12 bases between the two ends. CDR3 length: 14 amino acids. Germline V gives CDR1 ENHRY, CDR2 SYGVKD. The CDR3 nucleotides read TGTGCCATCAGTGTTGGGGGCCGGGCAGATACGCAGTATTTT. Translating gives CAISVGGRADTQYF.

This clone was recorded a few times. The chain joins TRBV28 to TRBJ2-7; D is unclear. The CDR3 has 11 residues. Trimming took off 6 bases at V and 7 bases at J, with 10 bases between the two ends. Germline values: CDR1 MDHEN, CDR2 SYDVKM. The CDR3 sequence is CASRISREQYF. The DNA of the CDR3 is TGTGCCAGCAGGATTTCGAGGGAGCAGTACTTC.